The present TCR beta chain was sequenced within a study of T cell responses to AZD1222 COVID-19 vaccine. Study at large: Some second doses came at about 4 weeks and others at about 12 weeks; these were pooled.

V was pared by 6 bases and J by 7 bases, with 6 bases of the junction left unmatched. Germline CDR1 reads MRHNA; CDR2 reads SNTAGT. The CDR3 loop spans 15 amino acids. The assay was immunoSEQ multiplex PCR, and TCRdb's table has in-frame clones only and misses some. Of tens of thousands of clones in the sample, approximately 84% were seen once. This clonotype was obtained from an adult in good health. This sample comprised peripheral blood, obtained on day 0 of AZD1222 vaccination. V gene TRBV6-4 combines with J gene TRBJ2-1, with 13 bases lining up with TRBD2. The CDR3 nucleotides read TGTGCCAGCAGCGAGGGGACTAGCGGGGAGAATGAGCAGTTCTTC. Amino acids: CASSEGTSGENEQFF.